The rows below give T cell receptor beta chains drawn from one sample of a study of regulatory T cells in long-lasting Graves disease. TCRdb redid the calling of the multiplex PCR reads with MiXCR, one entry per CDR3 protein. The table lists roughly 610,000 distinct CDR3 sequences, roughly 15% of them singletons, with under 20% in the top ten. The sample also formed part of further work on T cells in Graves' hyperthyroidism and ophthalmopathy.

The sequencing used peripheral blood mononuclear cells (PBMCs), collected at new diagnosis, from a patient treated with antithyroid drugs. These TCRs come from a woman aged 25 to 39 with Graves disease. The CDR3 runs from the conserved cysteine through the conserved F or W. The order of the fields is J gene, clone size, V gene, D gene, CDR3 protein, CDR3 DNA. The D gene is left open where the match is weak. Not all rows give a size; the values are once, few, many and, for expanded clones, a class.

TRBJ1-2,NA,TRBV11-2,TRBD1,CASSPTGDSYGYTF,TGTGCCAGCAGCCCCACAGGGGACTCCTATGGCTACACCTTC
TRBJ1-3,few,TRBV12-3/TRBV12-4,NA,CASSLKQGSGNTIYF,TGTGCCAGCAGTTTGAAGCAGGGTTCTGGAAACACCATATATTTT
TRBJ2-3,many,TRBV7-3,TRBD2,CASSLGLASTDTQYF,TGTGCCAGCAGCCTCGGACTAGCGAGCACAGATACGCAGTATTTT
TRBJ2-7,NA,TRBV15,NA,CATSREGTGLYEQYF,TGTGCCACCAGCAGAGAGGGTACAGGACTCTACGAGCAGTACTTC
TRBJ2-1,NA,TRBV7-9,TRBD2,CASSPPSGRAVNEQFF,TGTGCCAGCAGCCCCCCTAGCGGGAGGGCCGTCAATGAGCAGTTCTTC
TRBJ2-4,NA,TRBV11-2,NA,CASRGTYKNIQYF,TGTGCCAGCAGGGGGACATACAAAAACATTCAGTACTTC
TRBJ2-3,few,TRBV3-1,NA,CASSQEYGRGTDTQYF,TGTGCCAGCAGCCAAGAATACGGGAGAGGAACAGATACGCAGTATTTT
TRBJ1-5,few,TRBV28,TRBD1,CASTDREGGLSNQPQHF,TGTGCCAGCACAGACAGGGAGGGAGGTCTTAGCAATCAGCCCCAGCATTTT
TRBJ1-1,many,TRBV27,TRBD1,CASSWGQPNTLGAFF,TGTGCCAGCAGTTGGGGACAGCCCAATACCCTGGGAGCTTTCTTT
TRBJ1-4,many,TRBV7-8,NA,CASGQTGYYEKLFF,TGTGCCAGCGGTCAGACAGGATACTATGAAAAACTGTTTTTT
TRBJ2-5,NA,TRBV7-3,TRBD1,CASSSTGGRQETQYF,TGTGCCAGCAGCTCCACAGGGGGGCGGCAAGAGACCCAGTACTTC
TRBJ2-3,NA,TRBV10-3,NA,CAINRDTQYF,TGTGCCATCAATAGGGATACGCAGTATTTT
TRBJ2-3,once,TRBV20-1,NA,CSTSTPGTDTQYF,TGCAGTACCTCCACCCCTGGGACAGATACGCAGTATTTT
TRBJ2-5,NA,TRBV29-1,NA,CSIGETRYF,TGCAGCATTGGAGAGACCCGGTACTTC
TRBJ2-7,NA,TRBV6-1,TRBD2,CASGTSGRTQYF,TGTGCCAGCGGGACTAGCGGGAGGACGCAGTACTTC
TRBJ1-2,many,TRBV28,NA,CASGWGLNYGYTF,TGTGCCAGCGGTTGGGGGCTTAACTATGGCTACACCTTC
TRBJ2-5,many,TRBV12-3/TRBV12-4,TRBD2,CASSLEEWASGRAIQETQYF,TGTGCCAGCAGTTTAGAGGAGTGGGCTAGCGGGAGGGCGATCCAAGAGACCCAGTACTTC
TRBJ1-1,NA,TRBV11-2,TRBD1,CASNFFRGQGMNTEAFF,TGTGCCAGCAACTTTTTCAGGGGGCAGGGGATGAACACTGAAGCTTTCTTT
TRBJ2-7,many,TRBV27,NA,CASSLTSNRAFGPYEQYF,TGTGCCAGCAGTCTTACCTCAAACCGGGCTTTTGGGCCCTACGAGCAGTACTTC
TRBJ2-1,many,TRBV15,TRBD1,CATSRKTGFGAYNEQFF,TGTGCCACCAGCCGAAAGACAGGGTTTGGGGCCTACAATGAGCAGTTCTTC
TRBJ1-2,many,TRBV29-1,TRBD1,CSSYSHRGSSGYTF,TGCAGCTCCTATTCTCACAGGGGGTCCTCTGGCTACACCTTC
TRBJ2-7,NA,TRBV5-1,NA,CASSGGTAFREQYF,TGCGCCAGCAGCGGCGGGACGGCTTTCCGCGAGCAGTACTTC
TRBJ2-1,NA,TRBV5-6,NA,CASSSQTFKGAGRAAEQFF,TGTGCCAGCAGCTCTCAAACCTTCAAGGGGGCAGGGAGGGCGGCTGAGCAGTTCTTC
TRBJ1-2,NA,TRBV9,TRBD1,CASSVDRGDRHGYTF,TGTGCCAGCAGCGTAGACAGGGGGGATAGACATGGCTACACCTTC
TRBJ1-1,many,TRBV7-2,NA,CASSLTADRPDTEAFF,TGTGCCAGCAGCTTAACCGCGGACAGACCAGACACTGAAGCTTTCTTT
TRBJ2-3,many,TRBV28,NA,CASSFISKDTQYF,TGTGCCAGCAGTTTCATATCCAAAGATACGCAGTATTTT
TRBJ1-2,many,TRBV19,NA,CASTNVGGASGYTF,TGTGCCAGTACCAACGTGGGGGGCGCGAGTGGCTACACCTTC
TRBJ2-7,few,TRBV14,TRBD1,CASSHTGGSSYEQYF,TGTGCCAGCAGCCATACAGGGGGCAGCTCCTACGAGCAGTACTTC